This T cell receptor (beta chain) was captured in a study of response to subunit inactivated influenza vaccine. The study, taken as a whole, reports: The authors offered the suggestion that each seasonal influenza vaccination recruits few new T cells.

This clonotype was recorded a few times. What it binds is unknown. Germline lookup yields CDR1 SEHNR and CDR2 FQNEAQ (reference sequence). V gave up 3 bases and J gave up 4 bases; unmatched junction bases: 3. This CDR3 has 14 amino acids. From the RT-PCR reads, TCRdb called clonotypes with MiXCR, one entry per CDR3 protein. Of 160,000 or so distinct CDR3 sequences listed, under 13% are singletons. Material: non-naive T cells sorted from PBMCs, obtained roughly 6 weeks after vaccination. This clonotype originated in a man in his forties or fifties who received an inactivated influenza vaccine. This rearrangement joins TRBV7-9 to TRBJ2-7; 10 nucleotides line up with TRBD1. CDR3 residues: CASSLGQGIYEQYF. CDR3 nucleotides: TGTGCCAGCAGCTTGGGACAGGGGATATACGAGCAGTACTTC.